This TCR beta chain emerged from a study of shared clonotypes between healthy human individuals. Whole-study results and caveats: All-four-donor shared clonotypes had higher generation probabilities than non-shared clonotypes did. The study's rarefaction showed incomplete sorted-subset sequencing despite large depth.

Using immunoSEQ multiplex PCR, the repertoire was profiled, and TCRdb retains in-frame clones only, with some absent. The sample includes roughly 2 million clones, around 95% of them seen just once. Points on this clone: Its antigen is undetermined.

The CDR3 covers 15 residues. V dropped 2 bases and J dropped 8 bases, with 18 bases sitting between them. Germline V gene sequence: CDR1 MGHRA, CDR2 YSYEKL. The clonotype comes from a man aged 18 to 30 in good health. The V and J genes are TRBV4-1 and TRBJ1-2; the D is unclear. Input material: naive CD4+ T cells sorted from blood. The subset is: CD45RA+ positively selected. CDR3: CASSQQTEALWGYTF. CDR3 nucleotides: TGCGCCAGCAGCCAACAGACGGAGGCTCTGTGGGGCTACACCTTC.